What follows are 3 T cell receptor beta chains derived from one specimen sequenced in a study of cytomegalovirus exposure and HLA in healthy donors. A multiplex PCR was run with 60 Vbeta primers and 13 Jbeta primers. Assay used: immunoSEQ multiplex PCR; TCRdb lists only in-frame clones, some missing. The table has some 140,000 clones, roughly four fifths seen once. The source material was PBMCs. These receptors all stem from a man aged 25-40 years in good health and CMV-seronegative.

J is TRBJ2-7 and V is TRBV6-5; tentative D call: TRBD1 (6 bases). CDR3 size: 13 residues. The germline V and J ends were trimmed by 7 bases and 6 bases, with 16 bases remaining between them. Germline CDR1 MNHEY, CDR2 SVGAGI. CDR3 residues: CASTSGQYSEQYF. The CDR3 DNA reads TGTGCCAGCACCTCAGGACAGTACAGCGAGCAGTACTTC.

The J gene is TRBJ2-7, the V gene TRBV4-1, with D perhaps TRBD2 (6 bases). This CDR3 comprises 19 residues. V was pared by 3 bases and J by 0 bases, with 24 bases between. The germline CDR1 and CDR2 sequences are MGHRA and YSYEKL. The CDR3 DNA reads TGCGCCAGCAGCCAGCGGACTATCCCAGCACCTTCATCCTCCTACGAGCAGTACTTC. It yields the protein CASSQRTIPAPSSSYEQYF.

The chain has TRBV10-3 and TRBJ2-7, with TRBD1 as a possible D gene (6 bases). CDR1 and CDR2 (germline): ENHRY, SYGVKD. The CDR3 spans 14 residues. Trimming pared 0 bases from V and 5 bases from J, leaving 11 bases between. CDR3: CAISESYRDHEQYF. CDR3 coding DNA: TGTGCCATCAGTGAGTCTTACAGGGACCACGAGCAGTACTTC.